Below, 26 T cell receptor beta chains from the same sample are listed, as sequenced in a study of Ad26.COV2.S vaccination and SARS-CoV-2 variants. Treatment reported: some 20 received Ad26.COV2.S at low or high dose, single or two shots; five or six received placebo; per-sample allocation not given. All samples were drawn on day 63, counting from the first vaccine or placebo injection. Libraries were prepared by immunoSEQ multiplex PCR; TCRdb keeps only in-frame clonotypes and omits some of them. Among around 270,000 clones listed, around nine tenths were seen once. The sample consisted of peripheral blood, taken in a trial of Ad26.COV2.S vaccine versus placebo. The receptors stem from a person aged 18-60 years who received the Ad26.COV2.S COVID-19 vaccine or a placebo.

The V gene is TRBV7-9, the J gene TRBJ2-5, with D perhaps matching TRBD1 (5 bases). Trimming pared 9 bases from V and 4 bases from J, leaving 24 bases between. The CDR3 has 16 residues. Germline loops: CDR1 SEHNR, CDR2 FQNEAQ (reference sequence). CDR3 DNA: TGTGCCAGTCTAGTGGGATTTGCAGGGTTGGCAGAGACCCAGTACTTC. It codes for CASLVGFAGLAETQYF.

The chain has TRBV10-3 and TRBJ2-1, with TRBD2 matching over 11 bases. Germline trimming cut 6 bases from V and 7 bases from J; bases unmatched to any gene: 8. The CDR3 has 15 residues. In germline, CDR1 is ENHRY, CDR2 SYGVKD. Here the CDR3 reads CAIRDSGTSGNEQFF. CDR3 sequence (DNA): TGTGCCATCAGAGATTCCGGGACTAGCGGTAATGAGCAGTTCTTC.

The chain has TRBV15 and TRBJ2-5; D is perhaps TRBD1 (6 bases). CDR3 length equals 15 residues. Trimming removed 0 bases from V and 5 bases from J, with 13 bases in between. From germline, CDR1 is LNHNV and CDR2 YYDKDF (reference sequence). The CDR3 protein is CATSRDRSRGETQYF. For the CDR3, the DNA is TGTGCCACCAGCAGAGATAGGAGCAGGGGCGAGACCCAGTACTTC.

The chain joins TRBV30 to TRBJ2-4; the D is unclear. This CDR3 contains 13 residues. Per the germline V gene, CDR1 is GTSNPN and CDR2 is SVGIG (reference sequence). Trimming pared 2 bases from V and 0 bases from J, leaving 5 bases between. CDR3 sequence reads: CAWSLLAKNIQYF. The CDR3 DNA follows: TGTGCCTGGAGTCTCCTAGCCAAAAACATTCAGTACTTC.

The rearrangement joins TRBV7-8 to TRBJ2-7; D is unresolved. Germline CDR1 is SGHVS and CDR2 is FQNEAQ. This CDR3 is built from 14 residues. The V gene lost 3 bases and the J gene lost 4 bases, with 13 bases spanning the gap. The CDR3 region is CASSFGPATYEQYV. CDR3 coding DNA: TGTGCCAGCAGCTTTGGTCCCGCAACGTACGAGCAGTACGTC.

CDR3 residues: CASSLSQNTEAFF. The CDR3 coding sequence is TGTGCCAGCAGTTTGAGCCAGAACACTGAAGCTTTCTTT. V usage is TRBV12-3 or TRBV12-4 and J usage is TRBJ1-1, with D hard to call. V lost 3 bases and J 1 base, leaving 6 bases between the germline ends. CDR3 length: 13 residues.

CDR3 loop: CASSPGTWIAARNEQFF. CDR3 DNA sequence: TGTGCCAGCAGCCCCGGGACGTGGATAGCGGCTCGCAATGAGCAGTTCTTC. The rearrangement joins TRBV7-3 to TRBJ2-1; the D gene is possibly TRBD2 (6 bases). The CDR3 runs 17 residues. CDR1 SGHTA and CDR2 FQGTGA come from the germline V gene. Between the trimmed V and J ends, which lost 5 bases and 6 bases, there was a span of 23 bases.

This clone has just a few counts. The gene calls are TRBV12-3 or TRBV12-4 and TRBJ1-5; TRBD1 might be the D (5 bases). The V gene lost 5 bases and the J gene lost 15 bases, with 17 bases spanning the gap. There are 12 residues in the CDR3. In DNA form, the CDR3 reads TGTGCCAGCAGTGACAAGTTACGGGACGTGCATTTT. Its protein is CASSDKLRDVHF.

The chain is built from TRBV6-5 and TRBJ1-5, with D tentatively TRBD1 (6 bases). CDR1 and CDR2 from the germline V gene are MNHEY and SVGAGI. With 11 bases removed from V and 2 bases from J, the gap between germline ends came to 19 bases. This CDR3 has 15 amino acids. CDR3 region: CALLSGVGGNQPQHF. As DNA, the CDR3 is TGTGCCTTACTGTCAGGGGTAGGTGGCAATCAGCCCCAGCATTTT.

The chain employs TRBV11-2 and TRBJ2-1; 13 nucleotides align to TRBD2. From germline, CDR1 is SGHAT and CDR2 FQNNGV. This CDR3 contains 15 residues. V was clipped by 0 bases and J by 10 bases; unmatched bases: 3. CDR3 sequence: CASSLDWGLAGEQFF. The CDR3 nucleotides are TGTGCCAGCAGCTTAGATTGGGGACTAGCGGGGGAGCAGTTCTTC.

V and J are TRBV7-2 and TRBJ2-3; unclear D gene. The CDR3 covers 12 residues. The V gene lost 5 bases and the J gene lost 9 bases, with 12 bases spanning the gap. Germline V gene sequence: CDR1 SGHTA, CDR2 FQGNSA. The DNA of the CDR3 is TGTGCCAGCAGCCCCCGATCCTACACGCAGTATTTT. Protein sequence: CASSPRSYTQYF.

The rearrangement joins TRBV7-9 to TRBJ2-1; 12 bases map to TRBD2. Trimming cost V 3 bases and J 8 bases; bases outside gene matches: 2. The V gene's germline CDR1 is SEHNR and CDR2 FQNEAQ (reference sequence). The CDR3 has 14 amino acids. DNA for the CDR3: TGTGCCAGCAGCTTGACTAGCGGGAGCTATGAGCAGTTCTTC. It yields the protein CASSLTSGSYEQFF.

This rearrangement joins TRBV7-2 to TRBJ2-5; TRBD2 agrees at 10 bases. With 7 bases clipped from V and 14 bases from J, the junction kept 16 bases outside the gene matches. This CDR3 is 14 amino acids long. Germline assignment: CDR1 SGHTA and CDR2 FQGNSA. The CDR3 coding sequence is TGTGCCAGCATCTCTTTAGCGGGAGGAGGAGGAGGATACTTC. It specifies CASISLAGGGGGYF.

The chain is built from TRBV7-9 and TRBJ1-1, with D uncertain. Germline V CDR1 and CDR2: SEHNR, FQNEAQ (reference sequence). The V gene lost 2 bases and the J gene lost 5 bases, with 9 bases spanning the gap. The CDR3 runs to 13 residues. CDR3 DNA sequence: TGTGCCAGCAGCTTATATGGTGAAACTGAAGCTTTCTTT. It is translated as CASSLYGETEAFF.

This chain joins TRBV4-2 and TRBJ2-3, with TRBD2 matching 12 bases. The germline CDR1 and CDR2 sequences are LGHNA and YNFKEQ. This CDR3 has 18 residues. The V and J ends lost 0 bases and 2 bases, in that order; junction bases with no gene match: 6. The CDR3 nucleotides read TGTGCCAGCAGCCAAGACCCGACTAGCGGGAGAGCCACAGATACGCAGTATTTT. It is translated as CASSQDPTSGRATDTQYF.

The J gene is TRBJ2-2, the V gene TRBV7-3, with 9 bases matching TRBD2. This CDR3 is built from 17 residues. Germline-derived CDR1 and CDR2 are SGHTA and FQGTGA. After removal of 5 bases from V and 7 bases from J, the junction contained 14 bases not matched to a gene. In DNA form, the CDR3 reads TGTGCCAGCAGCCAACAGGGCGGGGGACTAGCAGTCGGGGAGCTGTTTTTT. Translating it yields CASSQQGGGLAVGELFF.

CDR3 sequence: CASSESGTGHSPLHF. CDR3 in DNA: TGTGCCAGCAGTGAATCCGGGACAGGCCATTCACCCCTCCACTTT. This chain uses TRBV25-1 with TRBJ1-6; 8 nucleotides agree with TRBD1. The germline V gene encodes CDR1 MGHDK and CDR2 SYGVNS. This CDR3 is 15 amino acids long. J gave up 8 bases and V 1 base, and 4 bases lay outside the gene matches. Looking up the rest from reference TRBV25-1 and TRBJ1-6 gives the full variable domain: EADIYQTPRYLVIGTGKKITLECSQTMGHDKMYWYQQDPGMELHLIHYSYGVNSTEKGDLSSESTVSRIRTEHFPLTLESARPSHTSQYLCASSESGTGHSPLHFGNGTRLTVT.

This chain links TRBV2 with TRBJ2-7; TRBD2 matches at 10 bases. Germline lookup yields CDR1 SNHLY and CDR2 FYNNEI. J was trimmed by 2 bases and V by 3 bases; bases with no gene match: 10. This CDR3 spans 17 amino acids. The CDR3 spells CASSERQSGGATYEQYF. CDR3 in DNA: TGTGCCAGCAGTGAGCGGCAAAGCGGGGGGGCCACCTACGAGCAGTACTTC.

The V and J genes are TRBV19 and TRBJ1-5; the D gene is possibly TRBD1 (6 bases). V gave up 7 bases and J gave up 2 bases, with 21 bases separating them. This CDR3 is 17 amino acids long. Germline CDR1 reads LNHDA; CDR2 reads SQIVND (reference sequence). This chain's CDR3 is CASTPPQGRAGNQPQHF. The DNA for the CDR3 is TGTGCCAGTACCCCGCCCCAGGGGAGGGCAGGCAATCAGCCCCAGCATTTT.

V is TRBV7-2 and J is TRBJ1-2; a possible D gene is TRBD1 (6 bases). Germline loops: CDR1 SGHTA, CDR2 FQGNSA. Trimming left V 4 bases short and J 7 bases short, with 25 bases between. CDR3 length equals 17 residues. The CDR3, as DNA: TGTGCCAGCAGCTCCGGGGGCCAGGGAACCGGATCCGGTGGCTACACCTTC. It codes for CASSSGGQGTGSGGYTF.

V and J are TRBV11-1 and TRBJ1-6; tentative D call: TRBD1 (6 bases). The ends were cut back, 5 bases at V and 6 bases at J, with 14 bases in the middle. The CDR3 covers 15 residues. Germline-derived CDR1 and CDR2 are SGHAT and FQDESV (reference sequence). The DNA for the CDR3 is TGTGCCAGCAGCATACAGGGAAGAGGTAATTCACCCCTCCACTTT. Translation gives CASSIQGRGNSPLHF.

This chain connects TRBV4-2 to TRBJ2-3; 7 bases are shared with TRBD1. The CDR3 spans 15 residues. V gave up 4 bases and J gave up 2 bases; unmatched junction bases: 6. Germline CDR1 reads LGHNA; CDR2 reads YNFKEQ. The CDR3 here is CASSPDRAFTDTQYF. The CDR3 nucleotides read TGTGCCAGCAGCCCTGACAGGGCTTTCACAGATACGCAGTATTTT.

The J gene is TRBJ2-5, the V gene TRBV9; tentatively, D is TRBD2 (5 bases). Trimming shortened V by 0 bases and J by 0 bases, and 6 bases separated the two germline ends. Per the germline V gene, CDR1 is SGDLS and CDR2 is YYNGEE. This CDR3 has 14 amino acids. The CDR3 here is CASSVAGNQETQYF. The CDR3 coding sequence is TGTGCCAGCAGCGTAGCGGGAAACCAAGAGACCCAGTACTTC. The whole variable domain, remainder taken from reference TRBV9 and TRBJ2-5, is DSGVTQTPKHLITATGQRVTLRCSPRSGDLSVYWYQQSLDQGLQFLIQYYNGEERAKGNILERFSAQQFPDLHSELNLSSLELGDSALYFCASSVAGNQETQYFGPGTRLLVL.

The chain has TRBV2 and TRBJ2-7; the match to TRBD2 covers 9 bases. Per the germline V gene, CDR1 is SNHLY and CDR2 is FYNNEI. V lost 7 bases and J lost 1; bases outside the gene matches: 8. This CDR3 has 15 residues. The CDR3 region has the DNA TGTGCCAGCACCGAGCGGGGGGCCCTTTCCTACGAGCAGTACTTC. Encoded protein: CASTERGALSYEQYF.

The J gene is TRBJ1-2, the V gene TRBV5-8, with a tentative D call TRBD1 (5 bases). This CDR3 spans 12 amino acids. Trimming took 4 bases from V and 5 from J, leaving 9 bases between them. Germline V lookup: CDR1 SGHTS, CDR2 YDEGEE. The CDR3 reads CASSQSGYGYTF. The DNA for the CDR3 is TGTGCCAGCAGCCAGTCAGGGTATGGCTACACCTTC.

The rearrangement joins TRBV11-2 to TRBJ2-1; 9 bases line up with TRBD2. The germline V gene has CDR1 SGHAT and CDR2 FQNNGV. The CDR3 has 17 residues. V shed 5 bases and J 0 bases; nucleotides not matched to a gene: 8. The chain's CDR3 is CASSPQGAGGSYNEQFF. CDR3 coding DNA: TGTGCCAGCAGCCCCCAGGGAGCGGGGGGCTCCTACAATGAGCAGTTCTTC.